The source of this TCR beta chain is a study of cytomegalovirus exposure and HLA in healthy donors. Study-wide results and limits: First-cohort TCR clusters tended to co-occur in the roughly 130 validation repertoires, a later analysis found. Among TCR sequences, most were rare, though some public TCRs appeared in many donors. Cytomegalovirus-associated TCR beta chains were listed, numbering 150 to 200.

The V end lost 3 bases, the J end lost 7 bases, and 10 bases lay between the germline ends. Germline CDR1 is KGHSH and CDR2 is LQKENI. CDR3 length equals 13 residues. A note on this clone: Its antigen is unidentified.

Profiling relied on immunoSEQ multiplex PCR, and the TCRdb table lists in-frame clones only, not all of them. The sample lists fewer than 350,000 clones; roughly 90% were seen once. This chain connects TRBV18 to TRBJ2-1; tentatively, D is TRBD2 (5 bases). The sequenced sample consisted of PBMCs. The clonotype originates from a woman between 18 and 29 years old in good health and CMV-seronegative. The CDR3 DNA sequence: TGTGCCAGCTCACCCCTACTAGTTAATGAGCAGTTCTTC. Translated, it gives CASSPLLVNEQFF.